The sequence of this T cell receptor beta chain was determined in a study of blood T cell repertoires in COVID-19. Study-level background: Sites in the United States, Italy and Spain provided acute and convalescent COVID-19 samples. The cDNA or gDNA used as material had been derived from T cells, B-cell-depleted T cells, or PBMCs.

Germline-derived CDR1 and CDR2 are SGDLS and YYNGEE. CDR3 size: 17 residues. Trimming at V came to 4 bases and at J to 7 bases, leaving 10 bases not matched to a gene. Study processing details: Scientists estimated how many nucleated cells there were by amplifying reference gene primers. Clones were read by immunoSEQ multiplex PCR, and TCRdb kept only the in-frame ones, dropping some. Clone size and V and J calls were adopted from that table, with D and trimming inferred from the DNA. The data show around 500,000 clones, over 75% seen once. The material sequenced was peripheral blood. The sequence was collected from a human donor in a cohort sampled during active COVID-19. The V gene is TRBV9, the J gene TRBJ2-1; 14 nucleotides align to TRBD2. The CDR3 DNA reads TGTGCCAGCAGCCCGAGACTAGCGGGAGGGACCGGTAATGAGCAGTTCTTC. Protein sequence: CASSPRLAGGTGNEQFF. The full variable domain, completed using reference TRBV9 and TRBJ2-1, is DSGVTQTPKHLITATGQRVTLRCSPRSGDLSVYWYQQSLDQGLQFLIQYYNGEERAKGNILERFSAQQFPDLHSELNLSSLELGDSALYFCASSPRLAGGTGNEQFFGPGTRLTVL.